This TCR beta chain was identified during a study of T cell repertoires in cytomegalovirus infection. Background on the study: Carrying CMV and the relevant HLA type showed in public TCR beta signatures.

Whole-study results and caveats: The study found HLA-C-restricted CMV-specific TCR beta clonotypes dominating the ex vivo response. CMV carriers with the relevant HLA were identified by cumulative public TCR beta family frequency.

J lost 9 bases, V lost 5 bases, and 11 bases had no gene match. This CDR3 has 15 amino acids. The V gene's germline CDR1 is SGHAT and CDR2 FQDESV (reference sequence). A note on this clonotype: Its antigen is not known.

TCRdb used MiXCR to reprocess the reads, holding one entry per CDR3 protein. Among 250,000 to 400,000 distinct CDR3 sequences listed, 20% to 25% were seen once. Sample: cultured PBMCs, taken from culture after CMV antigen stimulation. The chain employs TRBV11-1 and TRBJ2-1, with TRBD1 matching 9 bases. This clonotype was sampled from a human donor in good health (CMV status not recorded). Some clones in this sample may be carry-over from other donors' samples. DNA of the CDR3: TGTGCCAGCAGCAAATTCCGGGACAGGGACTCTGAGCAGTTCTTC. It is translated as CASSKFRDRDSEQFF.